Included here is one T cell receptor beta chain sequence, with context. Its matching antigen is unknown. With 7 bases clipped from V and 7 bases from J, the junction kept 5 bases outside the gene matches. The CDR3 has 13 residues. CDR1 is SGHTA and CDR2 is FQGNSA in the germline V gene. This entry comes from a study of chemoradiotherapy in HPV16-positive cancers. Repertoires were sampled repeatedly during chemoradiotherapy. TCRdb keeps only in-frame clones here, not all; method: immunoSEQ multiplex PCR. The sample has thousands of clones, roughly 90% seen once. Findings and caveats of the study: Better recurrence-free survival went with HPV-responsive T-cell expansion in HPV16-positive patients.

The chain links TRBV7-2 to TRBJ1-3; TRBD1 aligns across 9 bases. The sequence was collected from a human donor with HPV-associated anogenital cancer. The sequencing used tumor tissue, collected from a patient who underwent chemoradiotherapy. The CDR3: CASKGTGRNTIYF. The CDR3 bases are TGTGCCAGCAAGGGGACAGGGAGGAACACCATATATTTT.